The 30 T cell receptor beta chains listed next were all sequenced from one sample in a study of T cell responses to AZD1222 COVID-19 vaccine. The table came from immunoSEQ multiplex PCR; TCRdb's copy has only in-frame clones and leaves some out. Of under 200,000 clones in the sample, roughly nine tenths were seen once. This sample comprised peripheral blood, obtained on day 0 of AZD1222 vaccination. These receptors all come from an adult in good health.

V is TRBV7-2 and J is TRBJ2-7; D might be TRBD1 or TRBD2, each matching 6 bases. Germline CDR1 reads SGHTA; CDR2 reads FQGNSA. The length of the CDR3 is 15 residues. The germline V and J ends were trimmed by 3 bases and 7 bases, with 19 bases remaining between them. This CDR3 reads CASSLVRGGSGEQYF. The CDR3 DNA reads TGTGCCAGCAGCTTGGTCAGGGGAGGTTCGGGAGAGCAGTACTTC. Drawing the rest from reference TRBV7-2 and TRBJ2-7, the complete variable domain is GAGVSQSPSNKVTEKGKDVELRCDPISGHTALYWYRQSLGQGLEFLIYFQGNSAPDKSGLPSDRFSAERTGGSVSTLTIQRTQQEDSAVYLCASSLVRGGSGEQYFGPGTRLTVT.

The chain has TRBV27 and TRBJ1-6, with a weak D call TRBD1 (5 bases). V lost 2 bases and J lost 7, with 9 bases in between. In germline, CDR1 is MNHEY, CDR2 SMNVEV (reference sequence). The CDR3 loop spans 14 amino acids. The CDR3 coding sequence is TGTGCCAGCAGTTTAGGGGGTTTCAATTCACCCCTCCACTTT. It translates to CASSLGGFNSPLHF.

The chain couples TRBV28 to TRBJ2-7, with D hard to call. Germline CDR1 and CDR2: MDHEN and SYDVKM. Trimming stripped 3 bases from V and 3 bases from J, with 6 bases between. The CDR3 runs 12 residues. The CDR3 loop is CASSLQNYEQYF. CDR3 sequence (DNA): TGTGCCAGCAGTTTGCAGAACTACGAGCAGTACTTC. Based on the CDR3 plus reference TRBV28 and TRBJ2-7, the full variable domain is DVKVTQSSRYLVKRTGEKVFLECVQDMDHENMFWYRQDPGLGLRLIYFSYDVKMKEKGDIPEGYSVSREKKERFSLILESASTNQTSMYLCASSLQNYEQYFGPGTRLTVT.

This chain connects TRBV5-4 to TRBJ1-4, with 7 nucleotides matching TRBD1. Germline V CDR1 and CDR2: SGHNT, YYREEE (reference sequence). V gave up 2 bases and J gave up 6 bases; unmatched junction bases: 10. This CDR3 contains 16 residues. The DNA for the CDR3 is TGTGCCAGCAGCTTTGATCCCCTTGGACAGGATGAAAAACTGTTTTTT. Residues: CASSFDPLGQDEKLFF.

The gene calls are TRBV7-8 and TRBJ2-5, with a tentative D call TRBD2 (6 bases). This CDR3 has 15 residues. V was pared by 4 bases and J by 3 bases, with 15 bases between. CDR1 SGHVS and CDR2 FQNEAQ come from the germline V gene. The CDR3 sequence is CASSSDLGRKETQYF. CDR3 sequence (DNA): TGTGCCAGCAGCTCCGACCTGGGGAGGAAAGAGACCCAGTACTTC.

This clone was counted a single time. The rearrangement joins TRBV19 to TRBJ2-7, with 11 nucleotides matching TRBD2. After removal of 5 bases from V and 1 base from J, the junction contained 4 bases not matched to a gene. From germline, CDR1 is LNHDA and CDR2 SQIVND (reference sequence). This CDR3 region has 15 residues. CDR3 protein: CASSWGLAVSYEQYF. The CDR3 coding sequence is TGTGCCAGTAGTTGGGGACTAGCGGTATCCTACGAGCAGTACTTC.

Comments on this clone: Distinct nucleotide sequences in the sample also encode this CDR3. This chain uses TRBV19 with TRBJ1-1, with TRBD1 as a possible D gene (6 bases). CDR1 and CDR2 (germline): LNHDA, SQIVND (reference sequence). This CDR3 is 13 amino acids long. V lost 5 bases and J lost 1, with 8 bases in between. As DNA, the CDR3 is TGTGCCAGTAGTGTGACAGGGAACACTGAAGCTTTCTTT. Protein: CASSVTGNTEAFF.

The chain combines TRBV6-5 with TRBJ2-3; 8 bases align to TRBD2. Losses at the gene ends were 1 base for V and 4 bases for J; bases not matched to a gene: 4. Germline V CDR1 and CDR2: MNHEY, SVGAGI. The CDR3 is made up of 15 amino acids. The CDR3 DNA follows: TGTGCCAGCAGTTACTTCGGGGGGGCCTCAGATACGCAGTATTTT. This sequence encodes CASSYFGGASDTQYF.

This chain links TRBV19 with TRBJ2-7; the match to TRBD1 covers 8 bases. From germline, CDR1 is LNHDA and CDR2 SQIVND (reference sequence). V trimming: 6 bases; J trimming: 2 bases; junction bases outside the gene matches: 6. The CDR3 contains 14 residues. The CDR3 region has the DNA TGTGCCAGTAGCCCCGGGACAGGCACCTACGAGCAGTACTTC. Translating gives CASSPGTGTYEQYF.

The CDR3 DNA reads as TGTGCCAGCAGCCCCCGACAGGGGCGCAGGCAAGAGACCCAGTACTTC. Protein sequence: CASSPRQGRRQETQYF. This sequence joins TRBV7-2 and TRBJ2-5; 8 bases map to TRBD1. The CDR3 contains 16 residues. The V and J ends lost 5 bases and 2 bases, in that order; junction bases with no gene match: 10. CDR1 SGHTA and CDR2 FQGNSA come from the germline V gene.

V usage is TRBV24-1 and J usage is TRBJ2-2; tentative D call: TRBD1 (6 bases). V gave up 4 bases and J gave up 4 bases, with 18 bases separating them. Germline V lookup: CDR1 KGHDR, CDR2 SFDVKD. This CDR3 has 17 residues. The CDR3 DNA follows: TGTGCCACCAGTGACTCAACAGGGAGTCTAAGCACCGGGGAGCTGTTTTTT. Translating gives CATSDSTGSLSTGELFF.

This clone was seen a handful of times. This chain joins TRBV28 and TRBJ1-1; D possibly corresponds to TRBD1 (5 bases). CDR1 MDHEN and CDR2 SYDVKM come from the germline V gene. CDR3 size: 14 residues. Trimming stripped 3 bases from V and 5 bases from J, with 13 bases between. The CDR3, as DNA: TGTGCCAGCAGTTTTTCAGGGTCGGTGACTGAAGCTTTCTTT. Translating it yields CASSFSGSVTEAFF.

The V call is TRBV6-5, the J call TRBJ1-5; D gene unclear. V was clipped by 0 bases and J by 3 bases, with 9 bases between them. In germline, CDR1 is MNHEY, CDR2 SVGAGI. The CDR3 contains 15 residues. The CDR3 DNA reads TGTGCCAGCAGTTACTCATTTGGGTCCAATCAGCCCCAGCATTTT. It is translated as CASSYSFGSNQPQHF.

This chain connects TRBV6-5 to TRBJ1-3; no clear D. In germline, CDR1 is MNHEY, CDR2 SVGAGI. Trimming stripped 0 bases from V and 4 bases from J, with 13 bases between. The CDR3 has 16 amino acids. CDR3 residues: CASSYSWISSGNTIYF. As DNA, the CDR3 is TGTGCCAGCAGTTACTCGTGGATTTCTTCAGGAAACACCATATATTTT.

The gene calls are TRBV12-3 or TRBV12-4 and TRBJ1-1, with 9 bases identical to TRBD1. Trimming cost V 2 bases and J 10 bases; bases outside gene matches: 2. The CDR3 length is 12 residues. This CDR3 is CASSLSTGGAFF. CDR3 in DNA: TGTGCCAGCAGTTTATCGACAGGGGGAGCTTTCTTT.

The chain employs TRBV27 and TRBJ2-1; possibly TRBD1 for D (6 bases). The CDR3 sequence is 15 residues long. V was pared by 5 bases and J by 3 bases, with 14 bases between. Germline CDR1 and CDR2: MNHEY and SMNVEV (reference sequence). The CDR3 is CASSPRDIVYNEQFF. The CDR3, as DNA: TGTGCCAGCAGTCCCCGGGACATAGTCTACAATGAGCAGTTCTTC.

The chain is built from TRBV28 and TRBJ1-2; D might be TRBD1 (5 bases). Germline V lookup: CDR1 MDHEN, CDR2 SYDVKM. The germline V and J ends were trimmed by 6 bases and 2 bases, with 13 bases remaining between them. The length of the CDR3 is 14 residues. The CDR3 DNA reads as TGTGCCAGCAGCGTCCCGGGACCGAACTATGGCTACACCTTC. Translation gives CASSVPGPNYGYTF.

The chain joins TRBV5-1 to TRBJ1-2; D perhaps matches TRBD1 (6 bases). V gave up 0 bases and J gave up 2 bases, with 8 bases separating them. CDR3 length equals 14 residues. Germline-derived CDR1 and CDR2 are SGHRS and YFSETQ. The CDR3 spells CASSLGGQNYGYTF. For the CDR3, the DNA is TGCGCCAGCAGCTTGGGAGGACAGAACTATGGCTACACCTTC.

The chain joins TRBV19 to TRBJ1-1; D perhaps matches TRBD1 (5 bases). This CDR3 has 15 residues. V lost 1 base to trimming and J lost 0 bases, with 9 bases between them. Germline loops: CDR1 LNHDA, CDR2 SQIVND (reference sequence). For the CDR3, the DNA is TGTGCCAGTAGTATAGGAGAGGGGATGAACACTGAAGCTTTCTTT. Protein sequence: CASSIGEGMNTEAFF.

V is TRBV15 and J is TRBJ1-2; no definite D call. Trimming removed 0 bases at V and 7 bases at J, with 15 bases between. This CDR3 contains 15 residues. Germline CDR1 and CDR2: LNHNV and YYDKDF (reference sequence). The CDR3 loop is CATSRDLGQAGGYTF. The CDR3 DNA sequence: TGTGCCACCAGCAGAGATCTGGGCCAGGCGGGTGGCTACACCTTC.

The rearrangement joins TRBV19 to TRBJ2-4; D is possibly TRBD2 (5 bases). CDR1 is LNHDA and CDR2 is SQIVND in the germline V gene (reference sequence). Trimming stripped 4 bases from V and 9 bases from J, with 13 bases between. The CDR3 loop spans 13 amino acids. The CDR3 spells CASSTGSGTIQYF. In DNA, the CDR3 is TGTGCCAGTAGTACGGGGAGCGGAACCATTCAGTACTTC.

This clone was recorded a few times. This chain links TRBV7-2 with TRBJ2-4; TRBD2 is a possible D gene (6 bases). V lost 5 bases to trimming and J lost 10 bases, with 21 bases between them. This CDR3 comprises 15 residues. Looked up from germline, CDR1 is SGHTA and CDR2 is FQGNSA. CDR3 nucleotides: TGTGCCAGCAGCCAAAACGGAGGGCGAGGTTTTATTCAGTACTTC. Protein sequence: CASSQNGGRGFIQYF.

The chain has TRBV5-1 and TRBJ2-1; 9 positions match TRBD1. CDR3 size: 15 residues. CDR1 is SGHRS and CDR2 is YFSETQ in the germline V gene. Trimming cost V 4 bases and J 4 bases; bases outside gene matches: 6. The CDR3 DNA follows: TGCGCCAGCAGCATAGGACAGGGGTCGTACAATGAGCAGTTCTTC. Protein product: CASSIGQGSYNEQFF.

This clone was seen only a few times. The genes are TRBV6-2 or TRBV6-3 and TRBJ1-6; 7 bases match TRBD1. The germline CDR1 and CDR2 sequences are MNHEY and SVGEGT. CDR3 length equals 17 residues. The ends lost 0 bases at V and 14 bases at J; junction bases unmatched: 16. CDR3 protein: CASSYSLQRGGERALHF. In DNA form, the CDR3 reads TGTGCCAGCAGTTACTCGTTACAGCGAGGGGGCGAGAGAGCCCTCCACTTT.

V is TRBV6-2 or TRBV6-3 and J is TRBJ2-7; tentatively, D is TRBD1 or TRBD2 (5 bases each). The CDR3 has 13 amino acids. The germline V and J ends were trimmed by 2 bases and 4 bases, with 9 bases remaining between them. Germline V gene lookup returns CDR1 MNHEY and CDR2 SVGEGT. In DNA form, the CDR3 reads TGTGCCAGCAGTTACGGGGGAGAATACGAGCAGTACTTC. Translating it yields CASSYGGEYEQYF.

The chain is built from TRBV19 and TRBJ2-5; D tentatively reads TRBD1 or TRBD2 (5 bases each). The CDR3 runs 15 residues. Deletions cut 5 bases from V and 5 bases from J, with 18 bases between. Germline V gene data show CDR1 as LNHDA and CDR2 as SQIVND (reference sequence). The CDR3 reads CASSPGQLSGETQYF. In DNA, the CDR3 is TGTGCCAGTAGTCCGGGGCAACTGTCGGGGGAGACCCAGTACTTC.

The CDR3 bases are TGTGCCAGCAGCGGCAGTAGCTCTGGAAACACCATATATTTT. Protein product: CASSGSSSGNTIYF. This chain uses TRBV7-2 with TRBJ1-3; D is uncertain. This CDR3 has 14 residues. The V end lost 5 bases, the J end lost 0 bases, and 8 bases lay between the germline ends. Germline lookup yields CDR1 SGHTA and CDR2 FQGNSA.

The genes are TRBV15 and TRBJ1-6; 7 bases line up with TRBD1. Germline loops: CDR1 LNHNV, CDR2 YYDKDF (reference sequence). The CDR3 runs 17 residues. V shed 10 bases, J shed 2 bases, and the junction held 14 bases outside the gene matches. The CDR3, as DNA: TGTGCCAGTACTACCTGGTCAGGGGGGACCTATAATTCACCCCTCCACTTT. It specifies CASTTWSGGTYNSPLHF.

The chain recombines TRBV7-6 with TRBJ1-1; TRBD1 aligns across 7 bases. This CDR3 spans 14 amino acids. The germline V gene has CDR1 SGHVS and CDR2 FNYEAQ. Trimming removed 5 bases from V and 3 bases from J; junction bases left unmatched: 6. This CDR3 reads CASSRQGGDTEAFF. The DNA of the CDR3 is TGTGCCAGCAGCAGACAGGGAGGAGACACTGAAGCTTTCTTT. Full variable domain (outside the CDR3, taken from reference TRBV7-6 and TRBJ1-1): GAGVSQSPRYKVTKRGQDVALRCDPISGHVSLYWYRQALGQGPEFLTYFNYEAQQDKSGLPNDRFSAERPEGSISTLTIQRTEQRDSAMYRCASSRQGGDTEAFFGQGTRLTVV.

The rearrangement links TRBV10-2 to TRBJ2-7; 13 bases are a match to TRBD2. The CDR3 extends over 15 amino acids. From germline, CDR1 is WSHSY and CDR2 SAAADI. The ends lost 4 bases at V and 3 bases at J; junction bases unmatched: 3. CDR3 nucleotides: TGCGCCAGCAGTGGTTGGACTAGCGGGAGCTACGAGCAGTACTTC. This translates into CASSGWTSGSYEQYF.